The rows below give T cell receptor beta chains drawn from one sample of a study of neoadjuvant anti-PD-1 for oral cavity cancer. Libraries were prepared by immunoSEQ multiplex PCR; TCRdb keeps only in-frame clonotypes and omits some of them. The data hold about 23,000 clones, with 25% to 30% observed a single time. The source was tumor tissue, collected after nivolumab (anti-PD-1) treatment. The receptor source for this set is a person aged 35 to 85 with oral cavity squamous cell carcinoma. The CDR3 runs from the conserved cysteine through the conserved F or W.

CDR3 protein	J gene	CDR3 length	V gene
CASRTSGEPDTQYF	TRBJ2-3	14	TRBV5-1
CASSGTYTSYEQYF	TRBJ2-7	14	TRBV6-1
CASSLAVGNSGNTIYF	TRBJ1-3	16	TRBV7-9
CASSLGDHQGGQPQHF	TRBJ1-5	16	TRBV5-1
CASSPGRIFYNSPLHF	TRBJ1-6	16	TRBV7-2
CSVLEYEQYF	TRBJ2-7	10	TRBV20-1
CASSSQIYTEAFF	TRBJ1-1	13	TRBV5-5
CASSLQTGEIGYTF	TRBJ1-2	14	TRBV18
CASSPTNGNTIYF	TRBJ1-3	13	TRBV5-4
CASSQDDPRWGQFF	TRBJ2-1	14	TRBV4-2
CASSLAGSDEQYF	TRBJ2-7	13	TRBV27
CATSRGVLQGRNYGYTF	TRBJ1-2	17	TRBV15
CASSWGLNTGELFF	TRBJ2-2	14	TRBV6-6
CASNRQGEFTEAFF	TRBJ1-1	14	TRBV13
CAWAKEDRVKTQYF	TRBJ2-5	14	TRBV30
CASSTNDREVDGYTF	TRBJ1-2	15	TRBV5-4
CASSLGSWVREQYF	TRBJ2-7	14	TRBV7-8
CASSIGRQFSNQPQHF	TRBJ1-5	16	TRBV19
CASSYDREGLTF	TRBJ2-6	12	TRBV5-6
CASSHEVLADYNEQFF	TRBJ2-1	16	TRBV7-8
CASSLAGTGVTGELFF	TRBJ2-2	16	TRBV5-4
CASSAGTRNTEAFF	TRBJ1-1	14	TRBV7-9
CASSQAWGLVYGYTF	TRBJ1-2	15	TRBV7-7
CASSQGLGTEQYF	TRBJ2-7	13	TRBV7-2
CASSDSGGYDGYTF	TRBJ1-2	14	TRBV6-5
CAWRPGDAYGYTF	TRBJ1-2	13	TRBV30
CASSLIQDGNKNQPQHF	TRBJ1-5	17	TRBV27
CASSINALAEQYF	TRBJ2-7	13	TRBV7-8
CASSHRLSRTEAFF	TRBJ1-1	14	TRBV11-1
CASRPGLYNEQFF	TRBJ2-1	13	TRBV5-4
CASTRSANQPQHF	TRBJ1-5	13	TRBV6-1
CASNPRGGTEAFF	TRBJ1-1	13	TRBV7-8
CASLIGGIQYF	TRBJ2-4	11	TRBV18
CASRGFQETQYF	TRBJ2-5	12	TRBV28
CASSWTRINTGELFF	TRBJ2-2	15	TRBV6-5
CAWSRGTDTQYF	TRBJ2-3	12	TRBV30
CASSDDSRGGYTF	TRBJ1-2	13	TRBV19
CASNRETGTEAFF	TRBJ1-1	13	TRBV7-9
CASSSFGTSGVWEQFF	TRBJ2-1	16	TRBV7-9
CASSLDQPQHF	TRBJ1-5	11	TRBV27
CASSLGSDGRTYEQYF	TRBJ2-7	16	TRBV7-9